This T cell receptor (beta chain) was sequenced in a study of cytomegalovirus exposure and HLA in healthy donors. Study details: Unique TCRs numbering some 80 million, obtained from HLA-typed donors, made up an early data release. The study's findings and limits: Other equally common chains were less clonally expanded than HLA-associated TCR beta chains, a later analysis showed. Earlier analysis found most TCR beta V segments productive about 87% or about 30% of the time.

Turning to this clone: The antigen remains unidentified.

Use of 60 Vbeta and 13 Jbeta primers characterized the PCR. Sequencing used immunoSEQ multiplex PCR; TCRdb keeps in-frame clones, though not all of them. The table lists under 150,000 clones, 81% of them singletons. This CDR3 region has 16 residues. The germline gives CDR1 MNHEY, CDR2 SVGAGI. The V and J ends lost 2 bases and 7 bases, in that order; junction bases with no gene match: 5. The sample taken for sequencing was PBMCs. This clonotype was sampled from a man younger than 30 in good health and CMV-seronegative. This chain joins TRBV6-5 and TRBJ1-6; 10 bases line up with TRBD1. The CDR3 nucleotides are TGTGCCAGCAGTTACGCAGGACAGGGGGGGAATTCACCCCTCCACTTT. It codes for CASSYAGQGGNSPLHF.